This TCR beta chain was recovered during a study of blood T cells in healthy people across ages (dated by TCRdb to about 2015). About the full investigation: In model experiments, template switching captured about one uniquely barcoded TCR beta cDNA molecule for every two T cells. To track age-related changes in TCR beta repertoire diversity, the study relied on deep sequencing normalized with unique cDNA molecular identifiers. Four age groups were formed from the donors: young (average 16 years), middle-aged (approximately 40), aged (approximately 60) and long-lived (about 75). To avoid experimental bias, donors of different ages were distributed randomly across sequencing lanes. The study analyzed two additional independent replicas of 1 million unique cDNA reads from the same blood draw for two donors, one aged 18 to 30 and one aged 80 or older.

The donors were some 39 Caucasian individuals from Russia, aged 6 to 90 years, who were systemically healthy. Ten milliliters of peripheral blood were drawn from each donor into EDTA-treated Vacutainer tubes. Ficoll-Paque density-gradient centrifugation was used to isolate PBMCs, with at least 6.5 million per sample. Trizol reagent was used to extract total RNA from PBMCs, with at least 5.5 micrograms per sample. For every donor, an aliquot of PBMCs went through flow cytometry to measure the percentages of naive CD45RAhigh/CD27high T cells. Receptor amplification or capture employed 5' RACE. These reads were obtained on an Illumina HiSeq 2500. A second PCR of roughly 6 to 11 cycles was run with a J-beta primer mix and a sample-barcoded 5' primer. A unique molecular identifier was introduced onto each TCR beta cDNA molecule by a template-switch 5' adaptor carrying 12 random nucleotides. Each sample yielded at least 3 million CDR3-containing paired-end reads. First-strand cDNA synthesis was performed from all RNA using the Mint cDNA synthesis kit, with priming by a TRBC-specific oligonucleotide. All cDNA was treated with uracil-DNA glycosylase and then went through a first 18-cycle PCR with the universal primers M1SS and BC2_uni_R. On the study's bioinformatics: For normalization, 1 million high-quality reads, each with a distinct molecular identifier, were randomly selected from each sample. Instead of being binned into consensus sequences, reads that shared molecular identifiers were thrown out. MiTCR, with a Q25 quality threshold and the strictest error-elimination algorithm, was used for CDR3 identification, clonotype clustering and error correction. A nonparametric unseen species model with Euler transformation was used to estimate lower-bound total TCR beta diversity. Using fastp trimming at Q25 and MiXCR clonotype assembly, TCRdb reanalyzed the public sequencing data and kept in-frame beta chains. Identical CDR3 proteins give one entry, which carries the most common genes and DNA. These V and J calls derive from TCRdb rather than the authors' analysis. The sample has fewer than 2,000,000 distinct CDR3 sequences on record, roughly 32% of them singletons. The ten largest clones take up 11% of the sample.

With regard to this clonotype: Its antigen is unknown. No much larger clonotype is one base removed from it; base qualities were not supplied.

Here is what the overall study found, with its caveats: Conclusive comparison of naive and antigen-experienced compartments was prevented by the profiling of bulk unsorted PBMCs. Observed TCR beta diversity per million T cells fell roughly linearly with age, and a significant reduction was already apparent by age around 40. The long-lived group showed more naive CD4+ T cells, fewer expanded clones and increased TCR diversity than the aged group, suggesting age selection. The CMV infection status of donors was not known, potentially confounding age-related changes in expanded clonotypes. There was a strong correlation between observed TCR beta diversity and the percentage of naive T cells measured by flow cytometry. Estimates of total diversity based on one million sequenced T cells were considered lower bounds and underestimates.

CDR1 and CDR2 (SQVTM, ANQGSEA) derive from the germline V gene. Compared with germline, V lacks 7 bases and J lacks 1 base; bases without a gene match: 4. The CDR3 contains 13 residues, cysteine and phenylalanine counted. The retained sequence is limited to the CDR3, 39 bases, with the frame set at the first base. Sequencing was performed on blood. The V and J genes are TRBV29-1 and TRBJ2-3; TRBD2 agrees with 8 junctional bases. The TCR originated in a woman aged 25 to 45 in good health. The CDR3 protein: CSARGGGTDTQYF. The base sequence is TGCAGCGCCCGGGGGGGCGGCACAGATACGCAGTATTTT.